This passage covers 7 T cell receptor beta chains from one sample sequenced in a study of blood T cell repertoires in COVID-19 (dated by TCRdb to about 2020). Preparation of the library involved the immunoSEQ multiplex PCR assay. TCRdb mirrors the immuneACCESS table, restricted to in-frame sequences. Some clones are absent from its copies; in checked studies, under half trace to an unresolved V gene, and the reason for the others is unknown. For this sample the table gives around 370,000 clones, of which 85% to 90% were detected only once. 1.2% of the sample is taken by the ten largest. Sequencing was carried out using PBMCs or T cells enriched from blood (not recorded which). The origin of the receptors is a woman in her late teens or twenties who had recovered from COVID-19.

This chain connects TRBV14 to TRBJ1-2, with 8 nucleotides matching TRBD1. Germline CDR1 reads SGHDN; CDR2 reads FVKESK. This CDR3 comprises 15 residues. The V segment lost 4 bases and the J segment 7 bases; nucleotides outside the gene matches: 11. The DNA for the CDR3 is TGTGCCAGCAGCCCCCGACAGGGGATTTCAAGTGGCTACACCTTC. It yields the protein CASSPRQGISSGYTF.

V gene TRBV21-1 combines with J gene TRBJ2-3; the table's D call of TRBD2 was not tested on the DNA. TRBV21-1 is an annotated pseudogene. This CDR3 spans 18 amino acids. DNA of the CDR3: TGTGCCAGCAGCAAAGGAACGGTACGAGGGACTGGCACAGATACGCAGTATTTT. Translating it yields CASSKGTVRGTGTDTQYF.

The J gene is TRBJ2-5, the V gene TRBV13; D gene uncertain. Per the germline V gene, CDR1 is PRHDT and CDR2 is FYEKMQ (reference sequence). V was pared by 1 base and J by 1 base, with 7 bases between. The CDR3 loop spans 14 amino acids. The CDR3 DNA reads TGTGCCAGCAGCTTAGTTGAGGTCCAAGAGACCCAGTACTTC. It is translated as CASSLVEVQETQYF.

This chain uses TRBV11-2 with TRBJ1-6; the match to TRBD1 covers 9 bases. CDR3 length: 14 residues. Germline CDR1 is SGHAT and CDR2 is FQNNGV. V shed 6 bases and J 7 bases; nucleotides not matched to a gene: 4. In nucleotides, the CDR3 is TGTGCCAGCAGGCCACAGGGGGCAAATTCACCCCTCCACTTT. It codes for CASRPQGANSPLHF.

The chain recombines TRBV5-4 with TRBJ1-1; no reliable D call. From germline, CDR1 is SGHNT and CDR2 YYREEE (reference sequence). The V end lost 0 bases, the J end lost 0 bases, and 9 bases lay between the germline ends. The CDR3 loop spans 15 amino acids. DNA of the CDR3: TGTGCCAGCAGCTTGGTGCGGGAATTGAACACTGAAGCTTTCTTT. This codes for CASSLVRELNTEAFF.

V and J are TRBV20-1 and TRBJ2-1, with 7 bases lining up with TRBD2. V shed 3 bases, J shed 3 bases, and the junction held 5 bases outside the gene matches. The CDR3 loop spans 14 amino acids. CDR1 DFQATT and CDR2 SNEGSKA come from the germline V gene (reference sequence). The CDR3 is CSASLGGDYNEQFF. The CDR3, as DNA: TGCAGTGCTAGTTTGGGAGGGGACTACAATGAGCAGTTCTTC.

CDR3 residues: CAWTGGLHTEAFF. DNA for the CDR3: TGTGCCTGGACAGGGGGCCTTCACACTGAAGCTTTCTTT. This chain connects TRBV30 to TRBJ1-1; 8 positions match TRBD1. Germline assignment: CDR1 GTSNPN and CDR2 SVGIG (reference sequence). CDR3 length: 13 residues. Unmatched junction bases numbered 4, after V lost 4 bases and J lost 3 bases.